The 27 T cell receptor beta chains listed next were all sequenced from one sample in a study of identical twins. TCRdb re-derived calls from the 5' RACE reads in MiXCR, one entry per CDR3 protein. The table lists under 500,000 distinct CDR3 sequences, around 15% of them singletons. The data also belong to a second study, concerning yellow fever vaccine responses in identical twins.

The sample taken for sequencing was CD4+ T cells sorted from blood. Receptor source: a young woman in good health.

In this sample, this clonotype turned up a few times. This chain connects TRBV27 to TRBJ2-7; 7 nucleotides match TRBD1. This CDR3 contains 15 residues. CDR1 and CDR2 from the germline V gene are MNHEY and SMNVEV (reference sequence). V lost 5 bases and J lost 4; bases outside the gene matches: 11. The CDR3 region has the DNA TGTGCCAGCAGTAGAAGACAGGGAAGTAGGTACGAGCAGTACTTC. Amino acid sequence: CASSRRQGSRYEQYF.

This clonotype occurred a few times. The J gene is TRBJ2-7, the V gene TRBV20-1; TRBD2 agrees at 10 bases. CDR1 and CDR2 (germline): DFQATT, SNEGSKA (reference sequence). Unmatched junction bases numbered 12, after V lost 3 bases and J lost 4 bases. The CDR3 has 16 amino acids. Here the CDR3 DNA reads TGCAGTGCTAGGGAGATAGCGGGGGGTCCGGAGTACGAGCAGTACTTC. It translates to CSAREIAGGPEYEQYF.

The chain carries TRBV4-3 and TRBJ2-1; D is unresolved. The CDR3 extends over 14 amino acids. V lost 1 base to trimming and J lost 12 bases, with 16 bases between them. Germline V CDR1 and CDR2: LGHNA, YSLEER. CDR3 region: CASSQGLDDLGQFF. The CDR3, as DNA: TGCGCCAGCAGCCAAGGTCTCGACGATCTTGGGCAGTTCTTC.

The chain uses TRBV5-1 and TRBJ2-1; 12 bases map to TRBD2. The junction had 7 bases not matched to a gene; V was cut back by 0 bases and J by 9 bases. The CDR3 runs 16 residues. Germline CDR1 reads SGHRS; CDR2 reads YFSETQ. CDR3 nucleotides: TGCGCCAGCAGCTTGGGACTAGCGGGGGATAACGGTGAGCAGTTCTTC. Amino acid sequence: CASSLGLAGDNGEQFF.

Only a few counts were recorded for this clonotype. The rearrangement joins TRBV7-9 to TRBJ2-1; D perhaps matches TRBD2 (6 bases). CDR3 length: 16 residues. Germline lookup yields CDR1 SEHNR and CDR2 FQNEAQ (reference sequence). The germline V and J ends were trimmed by 6 bases and 1 base, with 16 bases remaining between them. The CDR3 sequence is CASRGSGTPSYNEQFF. The DNA of the CDR3 is TGTGCCAGCAGGGGATCCGGGACTCCATCCTACAATGAGCAGTTCTTC.

This clonotype was counted many times. V gene TRBV6-5 combines with J gene TRBJ2-3; 9 bases are a match to TRBD1. This CDR3 has 15 amino acids. V trimming: 1 base; J trimming: 3 bases; junction bases outside the gene matches: 2. CDR1 and CDR2 (germline): MNHEY, SVGAGI. CDR3 in amino acids: CASSYLGQGTDTQYF. CDR3 DNA sequence: TGTGCCAGCAGTTACTTAGGACAGGGGACAGATACGCAGTATTTT.

This clonotype was observed a handful of times. The rearrangement links TRBV5-6 to TRBJ2-1; D tentatively reads TRBD1 or TRBD2 (6 bases each). Germline CDR1 and CDR2: SGHDT and YYEEEE. The CDR3 sequence is 16 residues long. The V end was cut by 3 bases, the J end by 1 base, with 14 bases between. The CDR3 protein is CASSSMGGQSYNEQFF. CDR3 DNA: TGTGCCAGCAGCTCGATGGGGGGCCAATCCTACAATGAGCAGTTCTTC.

In this sample, this clonotype turned up a few times. The chain joins TRBV18 to TRBJ2-7; the match to TRBD2 covers 8 bases. Germline-derived CDR1 and CDR2 are KGHSH and LQKENI. With V trimmed by 4 bases and J by 3 bases, 5 bases remained unmatched. The CDR3 runs to 14 residues. The CDR3 protein is CASSQSSGSYEQYF. CDR3 sequence (DNA): TGTGCCAGCTCACAATCCAGCGGGAGCTACGAGCAGTACTTC. The full variable domain, its missing parts supplied by reference TRBV18 and TRBJ2-7, is NAGVMQNPRHLVRRRGQEARLRCSPMKGHSHVYWYRQLPEEGLKFMVYLQKENIIDESGMPKERFSAEFPKEGPSILRIQQVVRGDSAAYFCASSQSSGSYEQYFGPGTRLTVT.

Ten or more counts support this clonotype. The rearrangement joins TRBV16 to TRBJ2-7; possible D gene TRBD1, 6 bases. Germline V lookup: CDR1 KGHSY, CDR2 FQNENV. This CDR3 region has 13 residues. Trimming removed 4 bases at V and 2 bases at J, with 9 bases between. In DNA, the CDR3 is TGTGCCAGCAGCCTCAGGGGCCCCTACGAGCAGTACTTC. Translated, it gives CASSLRGPYEQYF.

This clonotype has more than one count but fewer than ten. The chain uses TRBV7-2 and TRBJ1-5; tentative D call: TRBD1 (5 bases). Germline lookup yields CDR1 SGHTA and CDR2 FQGNSA. V shed 1 base and J shed 2 bases, with 12 bases lying between them. The length of the CDR3 is 16 residues. CDR3 loop: CASSLGGRVGNQPQHF. The CDR3 bases are TGTGCCAGCAGCTTAGGCGGCAGGGTTGGCAATCAGCCCCAGCATTTT. Complete variable domain (other parts from reference TRBV7-2 and TRBJ1-5): GAGVSQSPSNKVTEKGKDVELRCDPISGHTALYWYRQSLGQGLEFLIYFQGNSAPDKSGLPSDRFSAERTGGSVSTLTIQRTQQEDSAVYLCASSLGGRVGNQPQHFGDGTRLSIL.

This clonotype was seen more than once but under ten times. The chain carries TRBV20-1 and TRBJ2-1; 12 nucleotides agree with TRBD2. The trim removed 3 bases at V and 6 bases at J, leaving 9 bases unmatched. This CDR3 comprises 16 residues. From germline, CDR1 is DFQATT and CDR2 SNEGSKA (reference sequence). The CDR3 DNA follows: TGCAGTGCTAGGAGCCCATCTAGCGGGAGGGCCAATGAGCAGTTCTTC. Protein product: CSARSPSSGRANEQFF.

In the case of this clonotype: The junction departs from the called germline gene at one end, perhaps through a read error. This chain uses TRBV12-3 or TRBV12-4 with TRBJ2-3, with a tentative D call TRBD2 (6 bases). This CDR3 has 19 amino acids. Here the CDR3 reads CTSSLPPARTTTPTDTQYF. CDR3 bases: TGTACCAGCAGTTTACCGCCGGCCAGGACTACCACCCCCACAGATACGCAGTATTTT.

The V and J genes are TRBV3-1 and TRBJ2-2, with D unclear. The CDR3 contains 10 residues. V was pared by 3 bases and J by 13 bases, with 6 bases between. Germline lookup yields CDR1 LGHDT and CDR2 YNNKEL (reference sequence). CDR3 residues: CASSQGTLFF. CDR3 sequence (DNA): TGTGCCAGCAGCCAGGGTACGCTGTTTTTT.

The V call is TRBV28, the J call TRBJ2-1; D remains unclear. The germline V gene has CDR1 MDHEN and CDR2 SYDVKM. V lost 1 base to trimming and J lost 7 bases, with 8 bases between them. The CDR3 covers 13 residues. CDR3 nucleotide sequence: TGTGCCAGCAGTTTATTTAGGCAGAATGAGCAGTTCTTC. The encoded protein is CASSLFRQNEQFF.

This clonotype came up a few times. The chain joins TRBV5-1 to TRBJ2-7; TRBD1 agrees at 8 bases. There are 16 residues in the CDR3. V was clipped by 4 bases and J by 3 bases; unmatched bases: 12. Per germline, CDR1 SGHRS and CDR2 YFSETQ. CDR3 sequence reads: CASSLGQGRAGYEQYF. The DNA of the CDR3 is TGCGCCAGCAGCCTAGGACAGGGAAGAGCGGGCTACGAGCAGTACTTC.

This clonotype was counted a few times. Here the CDR3 reads CASSVGGGNSPLHF. For the CDR3, the DNA is TGTGCCAGCAGCGTTGGGGGTGGTAATTCACCCCTCCACTTT. The chain employs TRBV12-3 or TRBV12-4 and TRBJ1-6, with D perhaps TRBD1 (5 bases). The V gene lost 6 bases and the J gene lost 6 bases, with 12 bases spanning the gap. The CDR3 loop spans 14 amino acids.

This clonotype was detected a few times. The V and J genes are TRBV6-5 and TRBJ2-7; no firm D call. V was cut by 2 bases and J by 4 bases, with 18 bases left in between. The germline CDR1 and CDR2 sequences are MNHEY and SVGAGI. The CDR3 runs to 16 residues. The CDR3 spells CASSYVSSPVLYEQYF. For the CDR3, the DNA is TGTGCCAGCAGTTACGTTTCGTCCCCAGTGTTGTACGAGCAGTACTTC.

The CDR3 sequence is CASSLTTGSKKLFF. The CDR3, as DNA: TGCGCCAGCAGCTTGACCACAGGAAGTAAAAAACTGTTTTTT. The chain recombines TRBV5-1 with TRBJ1-4, with a tentative D call TRBD1 (5 bases). Trimming stripped 1 base from V and 9 bases from J, with 13 bases between. Looked up from germline, CDR1 is SGHRS and CDR2 is YFSETQ. This CDR3 comprises 14 residues. The full variable domain, its missing parts supplied by reference TRBV5-1 and TRBJ1-4, is KAGVTQTPRYLIKTRGQQVTLSCSPISGHRSVSWYQQTPGQGLQFLFEYFSETQRNKGNFPGRFSGRQFSNSRSEMNVSTLELGDSALYLCASSLTTGSKKLFFGSGTQLSVL.

This clonotype has a handful of counts. The V call is TRBV5-5, the J call TRBJ2-3, with D perhaps TRBD2 (5 bases). The CDR3 totals 15 residues. The germline V gene encodes CDR1 SGHKS and CDR2 YYEKEE (reference sequence). V gave up 4 bases and J gave up 3 bases, with 15 bases separating them. This CDR3 is CASSPRGDITDTQYF. The CDR3 DNA reads as TGTGCCAGCAGCCCTCGGGGAGACATAACAGATACGCAGTATTTT.

The V and J genes are TRBV2 and TRBJ2-1; no clear D. V lost 6 bases and J 2 bases, leaving 8 bases between the germline ends. The CDR3 is 13 residues long. In germline, CDR1 is SNHLY, CDR2 FYNNEI. CDR3 sequence: CASRVGTYNEQFF. The CDR3 nucleotides are TGTGCCAGCAGGGTAGGGACCTACAATGAGCAGTTCTTC. The entire variable domain, with the rest obtained from reference TRBV2 and TRBJ2-1, is as follows: EPEVTQTPSHQVTQMGQEVILRCVPISNHLYFYWYRQILGQKVEFLVSFYNNEISEKSEIFDDQFSVERPDGSNFTLKIRSTKLEDSAMYFCASRVGTYNEQFFGPGTRLTVL.

This clonotype was detected a few times. V is TRBV7-9 and J is TRBJ2-7; D remains ambiguous. The germline CDR1 and CDR2 sequences are SEHNR and FQNEAQ (reference sequence). Trimming cost V 7 bases and J 2 bases, with 15 bases left between them. This CDR3 contains 14 residues. The CDR3 is CASTLAGSTYEQYF. CDR3 nucleotide sequence: TGTGCCAGCACCTTGGCCGGGTCTACCTACGAGCAGTACTTC.

The chain recombines TRBV2 with TRBJ2-1; D is perhaps TRBD1 (6 bases). V lost 2 bases and J lost 10, with 18 bases in between. The length of the CDR3 is 15 residues. Germline V gene lookup returns CDR1 SNHLY and CDR2 FYNNEI. The CDR3 DNA sequence: TGTGCCAGCAGTGAAAGACTTGGGACGAGGGGGGAGCAGTTCTTC. As protein: CASSERLGTRGEQFF.

The rearrangement uses TRBV7-2 and TRBJ2-3; D ambiguous. The length of the CDR3 is 14 residues. Trimming shortened V by 5 bases and J by 2 bases, and 11 bases separated the two germline ends. Looked up from germline, CDR1 is SGHTA and CDR2 is FQGNSA. The CDR3 nucleotides read TGTGCCAGCAGCGTTACCAGATTCACAGATACGCAGTATTTT. Its protein product is CASSVTRFTDTQYF. Variable domain in full (rest from reference TRBV7-2 and TRBJ2-3): GAGVSQSPSNKVTEKGKDVELRCDPISGHTALYWYRQSLGQGLEFLIYFQGNSAPDKSGLPSDRFSAERTGGSVSTLTIQRTQQEDSAVYLCASSVTRFTDTQYFGPGTRLTVL.

This clonotype was observed a handful of times. This chain connects TRBV20-1 to TRBJ1-1; perhaps TRBD1 as D (6 bases). Trimming took 5 bases from V and 0 from J, leaving 19 bases between them. Germline V gene lookup returns CDR1 DFQATT and CDR2 SNEGSKA (reference sequence). The CDR3 is 16 residues long. The CDR3: CSAYRTERILNTEAFF. The CDR3 DNA reads TGCAGTGCTTACCGGACAGAAAGGATTTTGAACACTGAAGCTTTCTTT.

This clonotype was observed at least ten times. J is TRBJ1-4 and V is TRBV28; D is unresolved. This CDR3 comprises 14 residues. V gave up 4 bases and J gave up 4 bases, with 10 bases separating them. The V gene's germline CDR1 is MDHEN and CDR2 SYDVKM. The CDR3 DNA reads as TGTGCCAGCAGTTCCCAACAGATTAATGAAAAACTGTTTTTT. Amino acid sequence: CASSSQQINEKLFF.

J is TRBJ2-1 and V is TRBV7-3, with 8 bases aligning to TRBD2. This CDR3 has 13 residues. The V gene end was trimmed by 4 bases and the J gene end by 7 bases; junction bases not matched to a gene: 3. Germline V gene lookup returns CDR1 SGHTA and CDR2 FQGTGA. CDR3 amino acids: CASSSIAGNEQFF. In nucleotides, the CDR3 is TGTGCCAGCAGCTCAATAGCGGGGAATGAGCAGTTCTTC.

This clonotype was observed a handful of times. This rearrangement joins TRBV12-3 or TRBV12-4 to TRBJ1-6; no firm D call. The CDR3 extends over 13 amino acids. With 6 bases removed from V and 14 bases from J, the gap between germline ends came to 17 bases. The CDR3 DNA follows: TGTGCCAGCAGCCCGCTCGTTCCCGGCGCCCTCCACTTT. Protein product: CASSPLVPGALHF.